This T cell receptor beta chain appears in the sequencing data of a study of T cell responses to AZD1222 COVID-19 vaccine. As for this clone: The antigen is not known.

Libraries were prepared by immunoSEQ multiplex PCR; TCRdb keeps only in-frame clonotypes and omits some of them. The sample lists 120,000 to 150,000 clones; roughly 88% were seen once. Study-wide findings and caveats: Most donors were white British and more were female, and clonal diversity was possibly underestimated. There were vaccine-associated CD4 TCRs across spike, dominant at 160-218 and 743-854. Nearly half of spike-specific TCRs reportedly target unmutated variant regions.

The germline V gene encodes CDR1 MGHDK and CDR2 SYGVNS. The trim removed 6 bases at V and 5 bases at J, leaving 3 bases unmatched. The CDR3 is 12 amino acids. The rearrangement joins TRBV25-1 to TRBJ1-2; 7 bases align to TRBD1. The sequence came from an adult who received the MenACWY meningococcal vaccine as a control. This sample comprised peripheral blood, obtained 28 days after the second dose of the MenACWY control vaccine. The CDR3 DNA sequence: TGTGCCAGCAGCGAGGGGGCGTATGGCTACACCTTC. Its protein is CASSEGAYGYTF.